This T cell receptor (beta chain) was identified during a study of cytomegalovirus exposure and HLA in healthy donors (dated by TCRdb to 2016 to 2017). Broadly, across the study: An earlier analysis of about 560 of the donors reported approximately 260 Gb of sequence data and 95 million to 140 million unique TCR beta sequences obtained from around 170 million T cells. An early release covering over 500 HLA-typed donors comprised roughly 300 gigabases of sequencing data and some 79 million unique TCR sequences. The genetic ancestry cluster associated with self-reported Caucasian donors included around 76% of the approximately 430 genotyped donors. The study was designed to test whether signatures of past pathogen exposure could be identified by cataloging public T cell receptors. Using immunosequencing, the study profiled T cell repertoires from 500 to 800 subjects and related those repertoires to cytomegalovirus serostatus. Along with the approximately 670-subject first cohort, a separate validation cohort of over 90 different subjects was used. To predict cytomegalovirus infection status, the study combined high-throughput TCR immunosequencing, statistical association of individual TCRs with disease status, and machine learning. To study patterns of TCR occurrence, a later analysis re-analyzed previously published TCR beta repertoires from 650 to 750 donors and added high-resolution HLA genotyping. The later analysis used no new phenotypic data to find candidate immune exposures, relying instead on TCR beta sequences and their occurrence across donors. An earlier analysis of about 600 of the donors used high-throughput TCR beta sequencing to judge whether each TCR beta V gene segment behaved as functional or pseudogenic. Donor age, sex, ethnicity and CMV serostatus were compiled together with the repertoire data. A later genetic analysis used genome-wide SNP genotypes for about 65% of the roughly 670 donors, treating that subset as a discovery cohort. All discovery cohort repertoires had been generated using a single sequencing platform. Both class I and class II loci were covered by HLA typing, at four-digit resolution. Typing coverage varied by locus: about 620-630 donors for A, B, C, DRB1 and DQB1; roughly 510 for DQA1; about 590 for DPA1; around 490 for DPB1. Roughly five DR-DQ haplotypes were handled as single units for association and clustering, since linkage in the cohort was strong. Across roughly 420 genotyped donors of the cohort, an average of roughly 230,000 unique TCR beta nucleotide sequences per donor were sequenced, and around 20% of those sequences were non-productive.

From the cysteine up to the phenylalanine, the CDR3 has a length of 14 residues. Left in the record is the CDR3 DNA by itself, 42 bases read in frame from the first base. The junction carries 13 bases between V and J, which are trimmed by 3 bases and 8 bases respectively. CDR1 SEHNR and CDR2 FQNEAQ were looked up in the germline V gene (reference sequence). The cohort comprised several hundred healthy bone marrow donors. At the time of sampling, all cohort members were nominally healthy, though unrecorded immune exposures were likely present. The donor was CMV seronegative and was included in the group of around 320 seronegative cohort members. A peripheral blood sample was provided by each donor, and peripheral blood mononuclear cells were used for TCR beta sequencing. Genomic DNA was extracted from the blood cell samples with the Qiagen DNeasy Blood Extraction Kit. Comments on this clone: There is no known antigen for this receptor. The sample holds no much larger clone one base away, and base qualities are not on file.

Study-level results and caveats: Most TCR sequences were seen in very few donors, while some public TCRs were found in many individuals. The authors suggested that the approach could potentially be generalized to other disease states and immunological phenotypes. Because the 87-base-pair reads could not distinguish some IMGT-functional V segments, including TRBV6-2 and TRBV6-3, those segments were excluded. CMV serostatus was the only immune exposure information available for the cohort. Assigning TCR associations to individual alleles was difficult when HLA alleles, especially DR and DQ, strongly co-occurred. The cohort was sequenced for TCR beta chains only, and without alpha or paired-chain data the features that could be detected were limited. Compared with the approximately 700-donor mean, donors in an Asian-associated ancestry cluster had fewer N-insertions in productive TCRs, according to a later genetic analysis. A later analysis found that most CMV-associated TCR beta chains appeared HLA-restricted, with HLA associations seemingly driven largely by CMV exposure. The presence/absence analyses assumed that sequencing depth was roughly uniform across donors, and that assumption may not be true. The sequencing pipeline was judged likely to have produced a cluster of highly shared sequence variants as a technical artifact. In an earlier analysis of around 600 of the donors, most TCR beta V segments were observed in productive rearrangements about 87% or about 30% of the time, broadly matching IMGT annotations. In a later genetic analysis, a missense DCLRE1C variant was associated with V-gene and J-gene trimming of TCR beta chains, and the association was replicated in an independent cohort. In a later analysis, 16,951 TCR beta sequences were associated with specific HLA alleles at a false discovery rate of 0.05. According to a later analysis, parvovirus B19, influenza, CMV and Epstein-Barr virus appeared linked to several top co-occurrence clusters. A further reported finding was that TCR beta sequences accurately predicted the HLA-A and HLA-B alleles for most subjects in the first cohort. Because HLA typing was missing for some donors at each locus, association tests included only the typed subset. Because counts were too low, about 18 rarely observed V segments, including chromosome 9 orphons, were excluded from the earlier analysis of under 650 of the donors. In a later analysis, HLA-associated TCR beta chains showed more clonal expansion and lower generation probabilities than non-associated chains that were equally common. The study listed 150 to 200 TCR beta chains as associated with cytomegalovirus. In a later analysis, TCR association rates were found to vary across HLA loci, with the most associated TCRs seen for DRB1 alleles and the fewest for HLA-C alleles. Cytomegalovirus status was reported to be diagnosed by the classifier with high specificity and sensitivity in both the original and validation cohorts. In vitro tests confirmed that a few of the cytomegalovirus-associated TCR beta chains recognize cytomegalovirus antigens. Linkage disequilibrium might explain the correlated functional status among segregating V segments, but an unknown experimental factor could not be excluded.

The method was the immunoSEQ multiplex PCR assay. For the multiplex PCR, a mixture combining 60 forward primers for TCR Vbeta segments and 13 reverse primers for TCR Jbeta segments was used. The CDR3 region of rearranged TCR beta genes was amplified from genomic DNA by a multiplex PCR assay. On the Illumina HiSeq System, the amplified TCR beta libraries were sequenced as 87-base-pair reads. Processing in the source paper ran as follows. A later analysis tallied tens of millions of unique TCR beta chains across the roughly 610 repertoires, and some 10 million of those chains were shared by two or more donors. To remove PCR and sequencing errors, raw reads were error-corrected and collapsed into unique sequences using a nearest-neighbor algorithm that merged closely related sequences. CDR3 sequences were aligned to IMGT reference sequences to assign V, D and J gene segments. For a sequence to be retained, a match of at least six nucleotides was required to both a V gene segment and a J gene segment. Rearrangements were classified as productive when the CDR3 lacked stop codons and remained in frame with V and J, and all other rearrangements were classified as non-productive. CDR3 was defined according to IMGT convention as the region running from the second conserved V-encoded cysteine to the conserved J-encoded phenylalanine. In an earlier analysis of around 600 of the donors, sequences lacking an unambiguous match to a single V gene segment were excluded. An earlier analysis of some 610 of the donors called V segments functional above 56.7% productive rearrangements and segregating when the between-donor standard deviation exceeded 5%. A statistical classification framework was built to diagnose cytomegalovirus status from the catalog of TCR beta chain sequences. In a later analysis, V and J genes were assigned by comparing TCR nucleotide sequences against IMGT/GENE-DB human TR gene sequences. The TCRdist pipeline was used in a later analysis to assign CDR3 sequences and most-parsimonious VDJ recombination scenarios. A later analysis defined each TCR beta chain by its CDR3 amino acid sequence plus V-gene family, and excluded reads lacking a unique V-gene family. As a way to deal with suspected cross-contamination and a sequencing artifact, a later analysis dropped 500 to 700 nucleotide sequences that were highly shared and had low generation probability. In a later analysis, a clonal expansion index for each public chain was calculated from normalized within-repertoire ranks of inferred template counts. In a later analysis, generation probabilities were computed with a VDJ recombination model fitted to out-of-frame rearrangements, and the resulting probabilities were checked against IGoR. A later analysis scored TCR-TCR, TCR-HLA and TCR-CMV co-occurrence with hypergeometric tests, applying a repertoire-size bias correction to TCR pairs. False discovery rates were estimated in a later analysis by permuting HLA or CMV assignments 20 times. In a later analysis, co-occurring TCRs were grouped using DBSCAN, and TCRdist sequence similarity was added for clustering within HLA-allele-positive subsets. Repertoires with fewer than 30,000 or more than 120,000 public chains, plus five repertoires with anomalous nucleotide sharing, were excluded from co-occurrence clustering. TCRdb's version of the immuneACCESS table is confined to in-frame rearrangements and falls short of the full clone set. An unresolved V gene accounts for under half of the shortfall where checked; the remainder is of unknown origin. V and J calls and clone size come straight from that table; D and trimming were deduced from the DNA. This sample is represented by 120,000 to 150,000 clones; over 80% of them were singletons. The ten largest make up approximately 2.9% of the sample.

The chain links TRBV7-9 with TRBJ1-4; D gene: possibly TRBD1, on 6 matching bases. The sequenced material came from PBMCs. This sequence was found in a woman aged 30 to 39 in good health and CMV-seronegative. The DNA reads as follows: TGTGCCAGCAGCTTCGGGCAGGGGCCCGAAAAACTGTTTTTT. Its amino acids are CASSFGQGPEKLFF.